Below, 10 T cell receptor beta chains from the same sample are listed, as sequenced in a study of T-cell reconstitution after alpha-beta-depleted transplantation in children (dated by TCRdb to the mid-2010s). In the paper's terms, the treatment or condition label means: allogeneic hematopoietic cell transplantation with graft depleted of TCRalphabeta T cells and CD19 B cells. The library was made by PCR. The reads were generated on an Illumina HiSeq 2500. TCR libraries were prepared with molecular barcoding, using unique molecular identifiers to normalize TCRbeta repertoire quantification. Clones were called with MiXCR by TCRdb after fastp trimmed the public reads at Q25, and only in-frame beta chains were retained. Each entry merges the rows of one CDR3 protein and shows their most common DNA and genes. The sample records 55,000 to 65,000 distinct CDR3 sequences, 44% of which are singletons. About 98% of the sample is in the top ten clones.

Sequencing used PBMCs, mostly from graft donor cells, obtained 360 days after TCRalphabeta/CD19-depleted stem cell transplant. The receptors originated from a male patient younger than 18 who had a stem cell transplant for acute lymphoblastic leukemia, so the T cells may come from the graft donor.

This clonotype was detected a few times. V and J are TRBV9 and TRBJ1-1; 9 positions agree with TRBD1. With V trimmed by 3 bases and J by 5 bases, 5 bases remained unmatched. This CDR3 region has 14 residues. From germline, CDR1 is SGDLS and CDR2 YYNGEE. CDR3 loop: CASSAGQGQTEAFF. The CDR3 DNA sequence: TGTGCCAGCAGCGCGGGACAGGGCCAAACTGAAGCTTTCTTT. Based on the CDR3 plus reference TRBV9 and TRBJ1-1, the full variable domain is DSGVTQTPKHLITATGQRVTLRCSPRSGDLSVYWYQQSLDQGLQFLIQYYNGEERAKGNILERFSAQQFPDLHSELNLSSLELGDSALYFCASSAGQGQTEAFFGQGTRLTVV.

V and J are TRBV7-2 and TRBJ2-2, with a tentative D call TRBD1 (5 bases). V lost 5 bases, J lost 7 bases, and 14 bases lay in between. CDR3 length equals 14 residues. Germline V gene data show CDR1 as SGHTA and CDR2 as FQGNSA. This CDR3 is CASSRRVSGGELFF. The CDR3 region has the DNA TGTGCCAGCAGCCGCAGGGTTTCGGGCGGGGAGCTGTTTTTT.

The chain carries TRBV20-1 and TRBJ2-5; possible D gene TRBD2, 5 bases. V was shortened by 6 bases and J by 2 bases, with 16 bases between the two germline ends. The CDR3 is 14 amino acids. In germline, CDR1 is DFQATT, CDR2 SNEGSKA (reference sequence). CDR3 protein: CSAIPWGVQETQYF. The CDR3 DNA sequence: TGCAGTGCCATACCTTGGGGAGTTCAAGAGACCCAGTACTTC.

This clonotype appeared a few times. The J gene is TRBJ2-5, the V gene TRBV20-1, with 12 bases fitting TRBD2. With 2 bases clipped from V and 4 bases from J, the junction kept 2 bases outside the gene matches. The CDR3 is 14 residues long. CDR1 and CDR2 from the germline V gene are DFQATT and SNEGSKA (reference sequence). DNA for the CDR3: TGCAGTGCTAGACTAGCGGGGGGGCGAGAGACCCAGTACTTC. This sequence encodes CSARLAGGRETQYF.

The chain is built from TRBV4-1 and TRBJ2-7, with TRBD1 matching 7 bases. The CDR3 has 16 amino acids. CDR1 is MGHRA, CDR2 YSYEKL, per germline. Germline trimming cut 1 base from V and 3 bases from J; bases unmatched to any gene: 9. CDR3 bases: TGCGCCAGCAGCCAAGCAGGACAGGCGGTCGACTACGAGCAGTACTTC. Amino acids: CASSQAGQAVDYEQYF.

The V call is TRBV29-1, the J call TRBJ2-3; D gene unclear. The length of the CDR3 is 13 residues. The ends were cut back, 3 bases at V and 0 bases at J, with 7 bases in the middle. Germline CDR1 SQVTM, CDR2 ANQGSEA. CDR3 sequence reads: CSVDNFSTDTQYF. CDR3 sequence (DNA): TGCAGCGTTGACAACTTTAGCACAGATACGCAGTATTTT.

V and J are TRBV5-1 and TRBJ2-1; 12 bases are a match to TRBD1. This CDR3 has 16 amino acids. The ends lost 1 base at V and 7 bases at J; junction bases unmatched: 6. The germline V gene has CDR1 SGHRS and CDR2 YFSETQ. In DNA form, the CDR3 reads TGCGCCAGCAGCTTGTTGGGGACAGGGGGCTATAATGAGCAGTTCTTC. It encodes CASSLLGTGGYNEQFF.

This clonotype was observed a handful of times. V usage is TRBV7-6 and J usage is TRBJ2-3, with 10 bases identical to TRBD2. Germline V CDR1 and CDR2: SGHVS, FNYEAQ. The CDR3 covers 16 residues. V lost 2 bases, J lost 1 base, and 3 bases stayed unmatched. The CDR3 loop reads CASSLSTSGGTDTQYF. In DNA, the CDR3 is TGTGCCAGCAGCTTAAGTACTAGCGGGGGCACAGATACGCAGTATTTT.

This clonotype appeared a few times. This chain joins TRBV19 and TRBJ2-7, with 9 bases lining up with TRBD2. CDR1 is LNHDA and CDR2 is SQIVND in the germline V gene (reference sequence). This CDR3 has 15 residues. V lost 6 bases, J lost 3 bases, and 9 bases stayed unmatched. The CDR3 loop is CASSLLASGNYEQYF. The CDR3 bases are TGTGCCAGTAGCCTGTTGGCTAGCGGGAACTACGAGCAGTACTTC. Filled out from reference TRBV19 and TRBJ2-7, the complete variable domain reads DGGITQSPKYLFRKEGQNVTLSCEQNLNHDAMYWYRQDPGQGLRLIYYSQIVNDFQKGDIAEGYSVSREKKESFPLTVTSAQKNPTAFYLCASSLLASGNYEQYFGPGTRLTVT.

This clonotype was detected only a few times. The chain recombines TRBV9 with TRBJ2-3; a weak D match, TRBD2 (7 bases). Per the germline V gene, CDR1 is SGDLS and CDR2 is YYNGEE. The CDR3 loop spans 18 amino acids. Trimming left V 0 bases short and J 0 bases short, with 17 bases between. The CDR3 DNA sequence: TGTGCCAGCAGCGTAGAGGGGGGGCCCAGTCATAGCACAGATACGCAGTATTTT. Amino acid sequence: CASSVEGGPSHSTDTQYF.